The 4 T cell receptor beta chains in this list originate from one sample, sequenced in a study of T cell responses to AZD1222 COVID-19 vaccine. Clones were sequenced by immunoSEQ multiplex PCR, and TCRdb holds only the in-frame ones, with some missing. Here the sample spans more than 95,000 clones, more than 70% being singletons. The source material was peripheral blood, sampled on day 0 of AZD1222 vaccination. These receptors were obtained from an adult in good health.

The chain is built from TRBV28 and TRBJ2-1; 10 bases are a match to TRBD2. The V gene's germline CDR1 is MDHEN and CDR2 SYDVKM. There are 16 residues in the CDR3. J was trimmed by 5 bases and V by 7 bases; bases with no gene match: 11. CDR3 amino acids: CASIENGLAANNEQFF. Written as DNA, the CDR3 is TGTGCCAGCATTGAGAACGGACTAGCGGCCAACAATGAGCAGTTCTTC.

The chain recombines TRBV25-1 with TRBJ1-4; D perhaps matches TRBD1 (6 bases). Trimming left V 7 bases short and J 7 bases short, with 7 bases between. The CDR3 is 11 amino acids. Germline V gene lookup returns CDR1 MGHDK and CDR2 SYGVNS. CDR3 nucleotides: TGTGCCAGCACCAGGGGTGAAAAACTGTTTTTT. It codes for CASTRGEKLFF.

The rearrangement joins TRBV7-9 to TRBJ1-5, with D possibly TRBD1 on 5 matching bases. From germline, CDR1 is SEHNR and CDR2 FQNEAQ (reference sequence). Trimming left V 1 base short and J 6 bases short, with 13 bases between. The CDR3 runs 15 residues. CDR3 coding DNA: TGTGCCAGCAGCTTAGGCGAGGGACCCCCTCAGCCCCAGCATTTT. As protein: CASSLGEGPPQPQHF.

The J gene is TRBJ2-7, the V gene TRBV28; D uncertain. V lost 4 bases and J lost 1, with 11 bases in between. Germline V lookup: CDR1 MDHEN, CDR2 SYDVKM. CDR3 size: 14 residues. The CDR3 reads CASSSLTESYEQYF. The CDR3 DNA reads TGTGCCAGCAGTTCCCTGACCGAGTCCTACGAGCAGTACTTC.